The entry that follows covers one TCR beta chain sequence. Its antigen is still unknown. Base qualities are not provided; no much larger clone lies one nucleotide away. The sample is drawn from a study of long-term antiretroviral therapy in people with HIV (dated by TCRdb to the early 2020s). For context, the study as a whole: The earliest samples were collected roughly a decade before the 2015 WHO recommendation for immediate ART, at a time when ART was usually postponed until CD4 counts fell. No cross-contamination during QIAcube processing was seen in test extractions of a monoclonal T-cell line run alongside 33 polyclonal samples. Among the approximately 32 participants with HIV, eleven were female. A total of about 200 cryopreserved PBMC samples were contributed to the cohort by 30 adults with confirmed HIV infection, with samples collected serially over a mean of roughly six years (range 1-12). Whether ART initiation and durable HIV suppression were associated with changes in peripheral blood TRB repertoire composition and diversity was tested in a retrospective serial study.

Overall results and qualifications from the work: HIV repertoires had narrower CDR3 length ranges than controls, and the network structure suggested an antigen-experienced repertoire that shifted only slightly toward naive after ART. The repertoire was dominated across all time points by expanded TRB clones identified before ART initiation, although this dominance was seen to fluctuate and to decrease in many PLHIV after ART. Because cell numbers in pre-ART samples were limited, unsorted PBMC were profiled instead of sorted CD4+ and CD8+ T cells. Since PBMC availability was limited, sequencing covered only the TCR beta chain, with no alpha chain pairing. Starting ART was linked to a significant rise in TRB diversity, yet even after long-term ART the diversity remained significantly lower than in transplant donor controls. Samples dated from the mid-2000s to the late 2010s, and the ART regimens used may be less effective than current ones. No data were available on ART adherence, viral resistance or therapy changes, limiting inferences about post-ART repertoire changes.

The V end gives up 7 bases and the J end 7 bases, leaving 13 bases in the junction not matched to a gene. The cysteine opens and the phenylalanine closes a CDR3 of 16 amino acids. Only CDR3 DNA is held: 48 bases, read in frame from base 1. The germline V gene (reference sequence) supplies CDR1 MNHEY and CDR2 SMNVEV. The immunoSEQ hsTCRB v3.0 assay was used at survey level resolution for TRB variable region sequencing. The target sequencing depth for TRB was about 40,000-55,000 T-cell genomes per sample. Pooled TRB libraries were sequenced on an Illumina MiSeq with a v3 150-cycle kit. As for the authors' bioinformatics: Repertoire analysis ran in R within a reproducible Nextflow workflow covering QC, data transformation and analysis. LymphoSeq2, an R package for exploring AIRR-Seq data, was used to implement custom analyses. A handful of samples that produced fewer than 5000 total TRB sequences were removed, so fewer than 200 HIV repertoires were analyzed. Of the approximately 190 retained HIV repertoires, 55 to 60 were collected before and approximately 130 after ART initiation. Each repertoire was downsampled to 5000 TRB nucleotide sequences, and summary statistics were averaged across 100 downsampling iterations. The analysis kept only TRB sequences whose CDR3 regions were at least seven amino acids long. Diversity was assessed using a clonality score derived from Shannon entropy and using the Gini coefficient. In the repertoire networks, any two of the top 5000 CDR3 amino acid sequences were connected whenever the two sequences differed by an edit distance of one. GLIPH2 predicted antigen specificity groups and MHC restriction for TRB CDR3 amino acid sequences. Known CMV, EBV, HIV or tissue antigen associations were flagged by matching CDR3 amino acid sequences against VDJdb and McPAS-TCR. Pre-ART, post-ART and control groups were compared with Wilcoxon signed-rank tests and Holm-Bonferroni correction. This immuneACCESS table, as held by TCRdb, lists in-frame sequences with V and J called but not all clones. Of the missing ones, under half trace to an unresolved V gene in checked studies; the others have no known cause. The D gene and trimming were derived from the DNA, and the V and J assignments and clone size from that table. This sample gives about 16,000 clones in total; under 85% of them show up just once. The ten largest make up approximately 13% of the sample.

Participants were included only if at least one PBMC sample before ART initiation and at least two post-ART samples were available. Treatment was received in the United States of America by all participants with HIV. Before DNA extraction, cryopreserved samples of roughly 0.9-11 million PBMC were thawed and washed. At the time of the earliest PBMC sample, participants with HIV were aged between about 23 and 55 years. PBMC samples were contributed by each participant from 1-4 timepoints before ART initiation and 2-8 timepoints after ART initiation, with a median of 7 samples. For every participant, serial HIV viral load, CD4+ T-cell count, ART history and demographic data were obtained. Genomic DNA was extracted from unsorted PBMC with a Qiagen kit on a QIAcube, with processing performed in batches of 12 samples.

This clonotype was sampled from a woman between 35 and 50 years old with HIV. The sequenced sample was unsorted PBMCs, obtained around 3.2 years after starting antiretroviral therapy. The chain joins TRBV27 to TRBJ1-6; 7 middle bases align to TRBD1. The DNA is TGTGCCAGCAACATATACCCAGGGGGGGGCAATTCACCCCTCCACTTT. Its protein is CASNIYPGGGNSPLHF.